The entry that follows covers one T cell receptor beta chain sequence. Its target is unknown. This record comes from a study of shared clonotypes between healthy human individuals. Germline V CDR1 and CDR2: SNHLY, FYNNEI. This CDR3 has 12 amino acids. Trimming cost V 10 bases and J 2 bases, with 12 bases left between them. Whole-study results and caveats: In this cohort, only blood was sampled, and tissue repertoires likely differ. In the sorted subsets, rarefaction showed sequencing was incomplete despite large depth. All-four-donor shared clonotypes had higher generation probabilities than non-shared clonotypes did.

Some clones are missing from TCRdb's copy, which holds only in-frame ones; the method was immunoSEQ multiplex PCR. The data contain approximately 1.1 million clones, more than 75% of them seen just once; the ten biggest clones take up approximately 0.52%. Both subsets, CD45RA+ naive and CD45RA-negative memory, were split from the CD4+ cells. This receptor was obtained from a man younger than 35 in good health. Some clones in this sample may be carry-over from other donors' samples. The sample taken for sequencing was memory CD4+ T cells from PBMCs. Subset indicated: CD45RA-negative fraction. The J gene is TRBJ2-7, the V gene TRBV2; no definite D call. Here the CDR3 reads CATRTETYEQYF. CDR3 DNA sequence: TGTGCCACCCGGACGGAGACCTACGAGCAGTACTTC.